This T cell receptor beta chain came from a study of blood T cell repertoires in COVID-19. Study at large: Collection of acute and convalescent COVID-19 samples took place in the United States, Italy and Spain.

The germline V gene encodes CDR1 DFQATT and CDR2 SNEGSKA (reference sequence). The CDR3 consists of 11 residues. The germline V and J ends were trimmed by 4 bases and 10 bases, with 12 bases remaining between them. The assay was immunoSEQ multiplex PCR, and TCRdb's table has in-frame clones only and misses some. The data hold over 200,000 clones, with 75% to 85% observed a single time. Clinical histories supplied by participants themselves formed the basis of cohort assignment. The V and J genes are TRBV20-1 and TRBJ2-3; no clear D. The material sequenced was PBMCs or T cells enriched from blood (not recorded which). The TCR was taken from a man aged 35-49 years who had recovered from COVID-19. The CDR3 DNA sequence: TGCAGTGCTACTCAGACACTTTCGCAGTATTTT. Translating gives CSATQTLSQYF.